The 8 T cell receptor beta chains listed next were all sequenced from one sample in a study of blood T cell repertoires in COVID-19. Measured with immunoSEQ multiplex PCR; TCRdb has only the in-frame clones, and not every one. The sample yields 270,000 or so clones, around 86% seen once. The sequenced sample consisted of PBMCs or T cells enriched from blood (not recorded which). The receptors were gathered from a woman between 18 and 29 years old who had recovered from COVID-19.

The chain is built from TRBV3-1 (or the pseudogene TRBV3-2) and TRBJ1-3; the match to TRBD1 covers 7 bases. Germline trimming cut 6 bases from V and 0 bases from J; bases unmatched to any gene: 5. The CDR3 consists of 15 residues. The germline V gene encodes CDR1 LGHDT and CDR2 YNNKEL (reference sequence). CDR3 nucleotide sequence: TGTGCCAGCAGTCGACAGGGAGTCTCTGGAAACACCATATATTTT. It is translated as CASSRQGVSGNTIYF.

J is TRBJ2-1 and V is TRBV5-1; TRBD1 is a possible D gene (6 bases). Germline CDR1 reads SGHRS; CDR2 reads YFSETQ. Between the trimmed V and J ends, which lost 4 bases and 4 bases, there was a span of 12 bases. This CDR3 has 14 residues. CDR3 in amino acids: CASSKPGQYNEQFF. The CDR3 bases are TGCGCCAGCAGCAAACCAGGACAGTACAATGAGCAGTTCTTC.

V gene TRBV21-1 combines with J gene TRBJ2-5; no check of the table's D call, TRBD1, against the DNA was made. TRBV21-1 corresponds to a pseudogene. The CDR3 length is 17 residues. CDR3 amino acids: CASSACWDREGQETQYF. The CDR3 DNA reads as TGTGCCAGCAGCGCCTGTTGGGACAGGGAGGGGCAAGAGACCCAGTACTTC.

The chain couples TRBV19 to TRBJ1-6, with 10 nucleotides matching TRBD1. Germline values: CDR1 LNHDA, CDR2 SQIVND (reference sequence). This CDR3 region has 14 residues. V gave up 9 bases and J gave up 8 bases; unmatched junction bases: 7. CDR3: CASEVGQGYSPLHF. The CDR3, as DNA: TGTGCCAGCGAAGTGGGACAGGGGTATTCACCCCTCCACTTT.

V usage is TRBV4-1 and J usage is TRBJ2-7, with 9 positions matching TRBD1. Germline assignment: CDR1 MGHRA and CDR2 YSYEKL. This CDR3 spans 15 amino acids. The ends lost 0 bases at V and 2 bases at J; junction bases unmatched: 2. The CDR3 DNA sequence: TGCGCCAGCAGCCAAGAACAGGGGGCCCCCTACGAGCAGTACTTC. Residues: CASSQEQGAPYEQYF.

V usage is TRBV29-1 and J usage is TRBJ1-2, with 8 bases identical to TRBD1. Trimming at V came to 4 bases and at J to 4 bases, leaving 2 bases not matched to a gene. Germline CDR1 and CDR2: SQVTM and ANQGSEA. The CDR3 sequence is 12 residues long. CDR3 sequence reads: CSVGQGFYGYTF. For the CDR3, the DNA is TGCAGCGTTGGACAGGGGTTCTATGGCTACACCTTC.

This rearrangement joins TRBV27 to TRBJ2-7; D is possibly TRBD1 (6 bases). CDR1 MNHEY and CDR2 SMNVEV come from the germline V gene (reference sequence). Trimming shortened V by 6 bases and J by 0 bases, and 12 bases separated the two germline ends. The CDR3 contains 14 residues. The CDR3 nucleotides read TGTGCCAGCAGCTCATCCAGGGGCTCCTACGAGCAGTACTTC. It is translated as CASSSSRGSYEQYF.

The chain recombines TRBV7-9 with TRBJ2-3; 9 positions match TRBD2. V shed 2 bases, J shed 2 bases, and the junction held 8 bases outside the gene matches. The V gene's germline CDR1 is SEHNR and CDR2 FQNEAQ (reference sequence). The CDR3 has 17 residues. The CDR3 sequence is CASSLWGSGGITDTQYF. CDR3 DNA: TGTGCCAGCAGCTTATGGGGGAGCGGGGGGATCACAGATACGCAGTATTTT.